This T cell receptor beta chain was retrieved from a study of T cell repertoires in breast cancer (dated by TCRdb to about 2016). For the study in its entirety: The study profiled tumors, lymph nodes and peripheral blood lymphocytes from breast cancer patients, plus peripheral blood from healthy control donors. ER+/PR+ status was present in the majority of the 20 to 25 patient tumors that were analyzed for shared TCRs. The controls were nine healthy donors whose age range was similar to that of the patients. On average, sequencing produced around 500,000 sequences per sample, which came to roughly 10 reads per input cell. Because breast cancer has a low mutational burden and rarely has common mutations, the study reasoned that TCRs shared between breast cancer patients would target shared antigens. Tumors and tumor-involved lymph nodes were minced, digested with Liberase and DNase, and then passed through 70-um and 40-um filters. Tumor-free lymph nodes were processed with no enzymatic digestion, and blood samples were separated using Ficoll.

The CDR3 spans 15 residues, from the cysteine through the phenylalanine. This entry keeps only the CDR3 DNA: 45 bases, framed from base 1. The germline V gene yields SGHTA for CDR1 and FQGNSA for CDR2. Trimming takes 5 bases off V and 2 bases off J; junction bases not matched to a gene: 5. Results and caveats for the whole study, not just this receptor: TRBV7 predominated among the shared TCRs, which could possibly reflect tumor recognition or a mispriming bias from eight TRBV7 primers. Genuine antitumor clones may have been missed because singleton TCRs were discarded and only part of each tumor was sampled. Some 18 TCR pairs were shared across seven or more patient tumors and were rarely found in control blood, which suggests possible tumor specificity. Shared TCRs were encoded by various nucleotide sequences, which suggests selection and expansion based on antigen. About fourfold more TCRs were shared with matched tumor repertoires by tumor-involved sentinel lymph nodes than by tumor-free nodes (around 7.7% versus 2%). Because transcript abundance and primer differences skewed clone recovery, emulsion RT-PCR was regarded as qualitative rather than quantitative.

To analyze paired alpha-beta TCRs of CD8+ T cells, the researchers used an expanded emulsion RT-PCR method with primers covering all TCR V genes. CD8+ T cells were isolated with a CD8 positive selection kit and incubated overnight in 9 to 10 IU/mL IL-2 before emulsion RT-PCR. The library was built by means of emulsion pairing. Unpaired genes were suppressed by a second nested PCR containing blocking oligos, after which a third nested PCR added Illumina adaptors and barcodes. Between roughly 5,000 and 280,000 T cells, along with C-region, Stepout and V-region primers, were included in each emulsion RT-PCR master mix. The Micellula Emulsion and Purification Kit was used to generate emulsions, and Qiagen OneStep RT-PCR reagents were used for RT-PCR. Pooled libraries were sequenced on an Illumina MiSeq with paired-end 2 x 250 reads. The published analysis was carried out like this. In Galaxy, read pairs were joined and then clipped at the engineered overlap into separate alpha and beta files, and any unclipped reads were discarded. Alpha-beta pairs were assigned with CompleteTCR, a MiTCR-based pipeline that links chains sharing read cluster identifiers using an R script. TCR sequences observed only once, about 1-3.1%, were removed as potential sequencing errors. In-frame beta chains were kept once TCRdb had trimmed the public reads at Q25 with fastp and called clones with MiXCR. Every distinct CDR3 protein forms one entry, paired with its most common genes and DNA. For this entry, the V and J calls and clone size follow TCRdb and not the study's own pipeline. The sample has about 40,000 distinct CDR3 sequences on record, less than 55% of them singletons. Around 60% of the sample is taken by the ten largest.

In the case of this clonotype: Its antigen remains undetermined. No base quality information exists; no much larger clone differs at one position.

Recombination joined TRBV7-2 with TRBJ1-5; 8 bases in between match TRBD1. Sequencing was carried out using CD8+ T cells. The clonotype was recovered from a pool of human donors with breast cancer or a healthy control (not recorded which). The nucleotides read TGTGCCAGCAGCACAAAGGGACAGGGCAATCAGCCCCAGCATTTT. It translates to CASSTKGQGNQPQHF.